This T cell receptor beta chain comes out of a study of T-cell reconstitution after alpha-beta-depleted transplantation in children. Study-level findings and limits: Approximately two months post-transplant, alpha-beta T cells reportedly originated from several hundred expanded graft clones.

This CDR3 spans 17 amino acids. J was trimmed by 0 bases and V by 1 base; bases with no gene match: 1. Germline lookup yields CDR1 SEHNR and CDR2 FQNEAQ (reference sequence). The library targeted TCRbeta and was prepared with unique molecular identifiers. One entry per CDR3 protein results from TCRdb running MiXCR on the PCR reads. Altogether around 250,000 distinct CDR3 sequences are present, around 7.5% being singletons, with the ten largest covering approximately 6%. This clonotype was picked up many times. What it binds is not known. The material sequenced was PBMCs, mostly from graft donor cells, taken 180 days after TCRalphabeta/CD19-depleted stem cell transplant. The sequence was collected from a male patient between 5 and 17 years old who had a stem cell transplant for acute lymphoblastic leukemia, so the T cells may come from the graft donor. This chain uses TRBV7-9 with TRBJ2-6, with 9 bases aligning to TRBD1. The CDR3 protein is CASSLEGQGSGANVLTF. The CDR3 DNA is TGTGCCAGCAGCTTAGAGGGACAGGGCTCTGGGGCCAACGTCCTGACTTTC.